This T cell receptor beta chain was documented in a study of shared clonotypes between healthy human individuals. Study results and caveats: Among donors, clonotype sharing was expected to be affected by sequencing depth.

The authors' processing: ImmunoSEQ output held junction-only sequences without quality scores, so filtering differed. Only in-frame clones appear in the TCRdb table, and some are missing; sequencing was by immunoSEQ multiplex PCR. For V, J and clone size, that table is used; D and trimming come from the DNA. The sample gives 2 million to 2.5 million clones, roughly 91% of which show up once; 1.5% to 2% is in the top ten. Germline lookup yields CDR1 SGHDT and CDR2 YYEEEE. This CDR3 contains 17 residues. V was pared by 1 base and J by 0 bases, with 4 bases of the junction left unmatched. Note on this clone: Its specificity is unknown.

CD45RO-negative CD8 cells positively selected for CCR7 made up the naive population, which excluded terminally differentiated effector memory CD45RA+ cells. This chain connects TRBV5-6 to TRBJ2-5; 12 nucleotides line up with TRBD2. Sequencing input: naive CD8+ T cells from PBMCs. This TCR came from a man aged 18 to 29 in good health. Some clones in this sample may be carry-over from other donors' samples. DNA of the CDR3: TGTGCCAGCAGCTTGCCTAGCGGGAGGGGGTACCAAGAGACCCAGTACTTC. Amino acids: CASSLPSGRGYQETQYF.